The clone carrying this TCR beta chain was detected only a few times. Its antigen is not known. CDR1 and CDR2 (germline): SGHNT, YYREEE (reference sequence). CDR3 size: 16 residues. J was trimmed by 6 bases and V by 4 bases; bases with no gene match: 8. The data were obtained in a study of cytomegalovirus exposure and HLA in healthy donors. General observations from the study: The authors later linked a missense DCLRE1C variant to TCR beta V- and J-gene trimming. A likely sequencing artifact accounted for one observed cluster of highly shared sequence variants.

The PCR employed 60 Vbeta primers together with 13 Jbeta primers. TCRdb's table, derived via immunoSEQ multiplex PCR, lists solely in-frame clones and lacks some. Found here are around 130,000 clones, around 67% of them singletons; the top ten hold approximately 2.1%. Source material: PBMCs. This chain joins TRBV5-4 and TRBJ2-3; 13 bases agree with TRBD2. This TCR was recovered from a woman in her thirties or forties in good health and CMV-seropositive. CDR3 loop: CASSPGLAGTSDTQYF. The DNA for the CDR3 is TGTGCCAGCAGCCCGGGACTAGCGGGAACTTCGGATACGCAGTATTTT.